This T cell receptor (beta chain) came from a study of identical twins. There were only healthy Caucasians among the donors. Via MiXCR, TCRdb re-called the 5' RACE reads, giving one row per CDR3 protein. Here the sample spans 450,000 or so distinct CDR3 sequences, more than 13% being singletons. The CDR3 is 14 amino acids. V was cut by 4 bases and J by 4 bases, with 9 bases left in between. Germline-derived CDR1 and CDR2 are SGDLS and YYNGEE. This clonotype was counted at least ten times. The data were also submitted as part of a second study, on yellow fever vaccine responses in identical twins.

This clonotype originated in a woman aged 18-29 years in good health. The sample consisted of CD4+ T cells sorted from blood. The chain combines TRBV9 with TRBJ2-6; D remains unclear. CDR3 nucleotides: TGTGCCAGCAGCACCCAATGGGGGGCCAACGTCCTGACTTTC. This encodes CASSTQWGANVLTF.